Below, one T cell receptor beta chain is given with its context. The study drew participants aged 18 to 89 years from fewer than 30 US areas. The protocol was immunoSEQ multiplex PCR, while the TCRdb copy is restricted to in-frame clones and leaves out a portion. The table shows more than 250,000 clones, with about 92% occurring only once. This sample was included in a study of blood T cell repertoires in COVID-19. The TCR sequence derives from a woman aged 25-40 years who had recovered from COVID-19. The sample comprised PBMCs or T cells enriched from blood (not recorded which).

The CDR3 bases are TGTGCCAGCAGTCCCCCCGGGACAGGGCCGTCCTATGGCTACACCTTC. Translating gives CASSPPGTGPSYGYTF. The gene calls are TRBV28 and TRBJ1-2; 9 nucleotides match TRBD1. Trimming at V came to 5 bases and at J to 4 bases, leaving 11 bases not matched to a gene. Germline values: CDR1 MDHEN, CDR2 SYDVKM. The CDR3 is 16 amino acids.